This is a list of T cell receptor beta chains from one sample in a study of T cell repertoires in cytomegalovirus infection. TCRdb itself ran the reads through MiXCR, one entry per CDR3 protein. Of roughly 600,000 distinct CDR3 sequences in the sample, 20% to 25% were seen once. Material for sequencing was CD8+ T cells from PBMCs. Source of these receptors: a human donor in good health (CMV status not recorded). Some clones in this sample may be carry-over from other donors' samples. Each CDR3 is given with its conserved first and last residue. Each record gives: V gene, J gene, clone size, D gene, CDR3 DNA, CDR3 protein. The D gene is left open where the match is weak. Clone sizes are given selectively: once, few, many, or a class where the clone is expanded.

V gene: TRBV6-1; J gene: TRBJ2-1; clone size: many; D gene: TRBD2; CDR3 DNA: TGTGCCAGCAGTGAAGGGCTAGGACTAGCGGGGGGAAGCAATGAGCAGTTCTTC; CDR3 protein: CASSEGLGLAGGSNEQFF
V gene: TRBV7-8; J gene: TRBJ2-3; clone size: many; D gene: TRBD2; CDR3 DNA: TGTGCCAGCAGCTTAGTGACCATCCCAAGCGGGGGGTACACAGATACGCAGTATTTT; CDR3 protein: CASSLVTIPSGGYTDTQYF
V gene: TRBV11-1; J gene: TRBJ1-1; clone size: many; D gene: -; CDR3 DNA: TGTGCCAGCAGCTTAGGACCTCAAGTCGCTGAAGCTTTCTTT; CDR3 protein: CASSLGPQVAEAFF
V gene: TRBV6-2/TRBV6-3; J gene: TRBJ2-1; clone size: few; D gene: TRBD1; CDR3 DNA: TGTGCCAGCAGTTTTTCACAAGACAGGGCCAACTACAATGAGCAGTTCTTC; CDR3 protein: CASSFSQDRANYNEQFF
V gene: TRBV10-2; J gene: TRBJ2-4; clone size: many; D gene: TRBD1; CDR3 DNA: TGCGCCAGCAGTGAGACAGGGGGCATCGAGGACATTCAGTACTTC; CDR3 protein: CASSETGGIEDIQYF
V gene: TRBV2; J gene: TRBJ1-1; clone size: few; D gene: -; CDR3 DNA: TGTGCCAGCAGTGATTACGCGGCCGTGAACACTGAAGCTTTCTTT; CDR3 protein: CASSDYAAVNTEAFF
V gene: TRBV5-4; J gene: TRBJ2-3; clone size: few; D gene: -; CDR3 DNA: TGTGCCAGCAGCGGTACACCAAACACAGATACGCAGTATTTT; CDR3 protein: CASSGTPNTDTQYF
V gene: TRBV7-8; J gene: TRBJ2-1; clone size: many; D gene: TRBD2; CDR3 DNA: TGTGCCAGCAGCTTAGTCCCAGCGGGGGCCGAAAACAATGAGCAGTTCTTC; CDR3 protein: CASSLVPAGAENNEQFF
V gene: TRBV5-1; J gene: TRBJ1-1; clone size: few; D gene: -; CDR3 DNA: TGCGCCAGCAGCTGGAAGGACGGCCCGAACACTGAAGCTTTCTTT; CDR3 protein: CASSWKDGPNTEAFF
V gene: TRBV7-6; J gene: TRBJ1-1; clone size: few; D gene: -; CDR3 DNA: TGTGCCAGCAGCTTGGACGGTCTGAGCGGTGAAGCTTTCTTT; CDR3 protein: CASSLDGLSGEAFF
V gene: TRBV7-9; J gene: TRBJ2-4; clone size: few; D gene: TRBD1; CDR3 DNA: TGTGCCAGCAGTGCCGGGACAGGAGCCAAAAACATTCAGTACTTC; CDR3 protein: CASSAGTGAKNIQYF
V gene: TRBV28; J gene: TRBJ2-5; clone size: -; D gene: -; CDR3 DNA: TGTGCCAGCAGTTTGACTCCATTTAGCAGCGAGACCCAGTACTTC; CDR3 protein: CASSLTPFSSETQYF
V gene: TRBV6-5; J gene: TRBJ2-2; clone size: few; D gene: TRBD2; CDR3 DNA: TGTGCCACGCTCCCGGGACTAAGCACCGGGGAGCTGTTTTTT; CDR3 protein: CATLPGLSTGELFF
V gene: TRBV29-1; J gene: TRBJ2-1; clone size: few; D gene: TRBD2; CDR3 DNA: TGCAGCGTTGGAGGCGGGGGGAGGAATGAGCAGTTCTTC; CDR3 protein: CSVGGGGRNEQFF
V gene: TRBV7-6; J gene: TRBJ2-3; clone size: -; D gene: -; CDR3 DNA: TGTGCCAGCAGCCATTCCCAGGGCCCAGATACGCAGTATTTT; CDR3 protein: CASSHSQGPDTQYF
V gene: TRBV11-3; J gene: TRBJ2-3; clone size: few; D gene: -; CDR3 DNA: TGTGCCAGCAGCTACTACGGTCCCACAGATACGCAGTATTTT; CDR3 protein: CASSYYGPTDTQYF
V gene: TRBV7-8; J gene: TRBJ1-2; clone size: many; D gene: -; CDR3 DNA: TGTGCCAGCAGCTTAGAGCCAGGGCCGTCTAACTATGGCTACACCTTC; CDR3 protein: CASSLEPGPSNYGYTF
V gene: TRBV28; J gene: TRBJ2-3; clone size: -; D gene: -; CDR3 DNA: TGTGCCAGCAGTTCAGGGTGGCGCGGGGGCCTCACGGATACGCAGTATTTT; CDR3 protein: CASSSGWRGGLTDTQYF
V gene: TRBV7-2; J gene: TRBJ1-1; clone size: many; D gene: -; CDR3 DNA: TGTGCCAGCAGCTCTGGGACCCCTGAAGCTTTCTTT; CDR3 protein: CASSSGTPEAFF
V gene: TRBV2; J gene: TRBJ2-5; clone size: few; D gene: -; CDR3 DNA: TGTGCCAGCAGTGTTACCAGCCAAGAGACCCAGTACTTC; CDR3 protein: CASSVTSQETQYF
V gene: TRBV6-5; J gene: TRBJ2-1; clone size: -; D gene: TRBD1; CDR3 DNA: TGTGCCAGCAGTTACCTAGACAGGGAACGGGGCAATGAGCAGTTCTTC; CDR3 protein: CASSYLDRERGNEQFF
V gene: TRBV7-9; J gene: TRBJ2-7; clone size: -; D gene: -; CDR3 DNA: TGTGCCAGCAGCTTTCCCAGTGGGGGCTCCTACGAGCAGTACTTC; CDR3 protein: CASSFPSGGSYEQYF
V gene: TRBV6-2/TRBV6-3; J gene: TRBJ1-1; clone size: -; D gene: -; CDR3 DNA: TGTGCCAGCAGTTACCACAACACTGAAGCTTTCTTT; CDR3 protein: CASSYHNTEAFF
V gene: TRBV19; J gene: TRBJ2-1; clone size: -; D gene: TRBD2; CDR3 DNA: TGTGTCAGTACCGGGACTAGTGGCAATGAGCAGTTCTTC; CDR3 protein: CVSTGTSGNEQFF
V gene: TRBV6-4; J gene: TRBJ1-6; clone size: -; D gene: -; CDR3 DNA: TGTGCCGGCAGTGACTCCACAGGGAATTCACCCCTCCACTTT; CDR3 protein: CAGSDSTGNSPLHF
V gene: TRBV25-1; J gene: TRBJ2-2; clone size: few; D gene: -; CDR3 DNA: TGTGCCAGCAGCCCGAGAGCGTCGGCCACCGGGGAGCTGTTTTTT; CDR3 protein: CASSPRASATGELFF
V gene: TRBV7-9; J gene: TRBJ1-1; clone size: few; D gene: TRBD1; CDR3 DNA: TGTGCCAGCAGCCTCGGAGCAGGGGGGTGGACTGAAGCTTTCTTT; CDR3 protein: CASSLGAGGWTEAFF
V gene: TRBV28; J gene: TRBJ1-3; clone size: many; D gene: -; CDR3 DNA: TGTGCCAGCAGCTGGATATTGAGCTCTGGAAACACCATATATTTT; CDR3 protein: CASSWILSSGNTIYF